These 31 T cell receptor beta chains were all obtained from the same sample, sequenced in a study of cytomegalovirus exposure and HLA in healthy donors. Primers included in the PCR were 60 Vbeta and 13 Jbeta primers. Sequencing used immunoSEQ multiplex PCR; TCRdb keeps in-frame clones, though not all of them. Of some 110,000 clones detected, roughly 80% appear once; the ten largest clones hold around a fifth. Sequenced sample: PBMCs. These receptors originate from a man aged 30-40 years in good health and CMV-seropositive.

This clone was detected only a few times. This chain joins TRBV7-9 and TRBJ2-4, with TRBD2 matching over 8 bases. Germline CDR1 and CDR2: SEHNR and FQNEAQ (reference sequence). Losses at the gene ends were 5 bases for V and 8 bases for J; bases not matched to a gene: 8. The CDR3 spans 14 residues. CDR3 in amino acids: CASSIGTREDIQYF. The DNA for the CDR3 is TGTGCCAGCAGCATAGGGACGCGGGAGGACATTCAGTACTTC.

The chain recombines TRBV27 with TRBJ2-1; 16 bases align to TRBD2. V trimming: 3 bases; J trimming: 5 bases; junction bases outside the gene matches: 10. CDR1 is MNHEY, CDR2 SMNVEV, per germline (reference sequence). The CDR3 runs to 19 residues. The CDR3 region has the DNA TGTGCCAGCAGTTTGGCTCCGGGACTAGCGGGGGGGCCTGACAATGAGCAGTTCTTC. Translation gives CASSLAPGLAGGPDNEQFF.

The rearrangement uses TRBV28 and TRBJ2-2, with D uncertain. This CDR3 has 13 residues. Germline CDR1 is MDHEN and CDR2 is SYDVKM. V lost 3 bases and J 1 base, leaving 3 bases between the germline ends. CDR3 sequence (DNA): TGTGCCAGCAGTTTTCGGAACACCGGGGAGCTGTTTTTT. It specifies CASSFRNTGELFF.

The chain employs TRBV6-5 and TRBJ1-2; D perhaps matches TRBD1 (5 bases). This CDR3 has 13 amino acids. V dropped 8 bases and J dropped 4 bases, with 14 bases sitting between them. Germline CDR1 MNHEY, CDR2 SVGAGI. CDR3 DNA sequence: TGTGCCAGCCTGGGACTGGGAGGCTATGGCTACACCTTC. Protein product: CASLGLGGYGYTF.

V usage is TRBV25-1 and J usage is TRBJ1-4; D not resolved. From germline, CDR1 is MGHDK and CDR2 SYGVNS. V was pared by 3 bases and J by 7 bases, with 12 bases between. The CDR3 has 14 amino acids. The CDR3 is CASSDPGLSEKLFF. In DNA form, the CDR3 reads TGTGCCAGCAGTGACCCTGGACTAAGTGAAAAACTGTTTTTT.

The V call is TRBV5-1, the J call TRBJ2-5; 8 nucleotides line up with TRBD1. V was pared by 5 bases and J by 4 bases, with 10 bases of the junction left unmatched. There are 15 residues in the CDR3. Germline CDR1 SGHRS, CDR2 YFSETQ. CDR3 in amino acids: CASRNIQGAGETQYF. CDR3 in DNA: TGCGCCAGCAGGAATATCCAGGGGGCAGGAGAGACCCAGTACTTC. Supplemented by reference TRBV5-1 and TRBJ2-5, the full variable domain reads KAGVTQTPRYLIKTRGQQVTLSCSPISGHRSVSWYQQTPGQGLQFLFEYFSETQRNKGNFPGRFSGRQFSNSRSEMNVSTLELGDSALYLCASRNIQGAGETQYFGPGTRLLVL.

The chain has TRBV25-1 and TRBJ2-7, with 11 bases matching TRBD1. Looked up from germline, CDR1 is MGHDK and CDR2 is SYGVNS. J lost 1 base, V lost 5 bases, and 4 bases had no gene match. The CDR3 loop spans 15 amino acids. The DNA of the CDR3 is TGTGCCAGCAGTTCCGGGACAGGGGGGTCCTACGAGCAGTACTTC. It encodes CASSSGTGGSYEQYF.

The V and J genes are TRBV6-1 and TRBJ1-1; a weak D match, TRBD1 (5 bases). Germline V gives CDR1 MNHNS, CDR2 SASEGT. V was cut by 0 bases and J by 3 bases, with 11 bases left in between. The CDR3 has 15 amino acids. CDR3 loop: CASSEAEGRDTEAFF. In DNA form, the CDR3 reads TGTGCCAGCAGTGAAGCGGAGGGGAGGGACACTGAAGCTTTCTTT.

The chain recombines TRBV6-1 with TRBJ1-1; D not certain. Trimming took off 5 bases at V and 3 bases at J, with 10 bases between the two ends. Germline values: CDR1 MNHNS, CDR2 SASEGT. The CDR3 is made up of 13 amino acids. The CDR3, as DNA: TGTGCCAGCAGTTTGGGGAGCTACACTGAAGCTTTCTTT. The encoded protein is CASSLGSYTEAFF.

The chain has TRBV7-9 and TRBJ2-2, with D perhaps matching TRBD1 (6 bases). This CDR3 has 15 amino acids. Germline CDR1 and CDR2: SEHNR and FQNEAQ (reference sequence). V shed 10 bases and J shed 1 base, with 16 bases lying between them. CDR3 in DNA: TGTGCCATCGACCGGGACACTCGGAACACCGGGGAGCTGTTTTTT. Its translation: CAIDRDTRNTGELFF.

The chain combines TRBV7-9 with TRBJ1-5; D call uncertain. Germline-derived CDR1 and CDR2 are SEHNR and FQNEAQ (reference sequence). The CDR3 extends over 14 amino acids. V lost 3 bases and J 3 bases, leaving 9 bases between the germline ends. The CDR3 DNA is TGTGCCAGCAGCTTCGGGAAGTACAATCAGCCCCAGCATTTT. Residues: CASSFGKYNQPQHF.

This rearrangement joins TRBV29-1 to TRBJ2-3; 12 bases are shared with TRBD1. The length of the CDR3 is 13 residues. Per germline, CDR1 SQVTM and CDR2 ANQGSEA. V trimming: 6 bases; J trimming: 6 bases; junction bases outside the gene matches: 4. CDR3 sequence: CSVPGTGGDTQYF. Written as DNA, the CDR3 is TGCAGCGTCCCCGGGACAGGGGGCGATACGCAGTATTTT.

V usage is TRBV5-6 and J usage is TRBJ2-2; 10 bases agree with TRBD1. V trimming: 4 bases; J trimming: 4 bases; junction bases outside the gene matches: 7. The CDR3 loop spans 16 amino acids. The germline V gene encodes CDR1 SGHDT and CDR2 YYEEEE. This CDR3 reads CASSPTGGAGTGELFF. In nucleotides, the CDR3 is TGTGCCAGCAGCCCGACAGGGGGCGCGGGCACCGGGGAGCTGTTTTTT.

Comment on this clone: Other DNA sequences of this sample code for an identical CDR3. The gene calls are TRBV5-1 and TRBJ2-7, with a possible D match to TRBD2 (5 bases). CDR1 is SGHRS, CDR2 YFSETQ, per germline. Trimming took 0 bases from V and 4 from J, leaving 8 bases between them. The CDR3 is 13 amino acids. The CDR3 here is CASSLASSYEQYF. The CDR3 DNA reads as TGCGCCAGCAGCTTGGCTAGCTCTTACGAGCAGTACTTC.

DNA of the CDR3: TGTGCCAGCTCACGGGAGAAGAACACTGAAGCTTTCTTT. Its protein product is CASSREKNTEAFF. This rearrangement joins TRBV18 to TRBJ1-1; D not resolved. The CDR3 sequence is 13 residues long. Trimming removed 4 bases at V and 1 base at J, with 7 bases between. Germline CDR1 and CDR2: KGHSH and LQKENI. Supplemented by reference TRBV18 and TRBJ1-1, the full variable domain reads NAGVMQNPRHLVRRRGQEARLRCSPMKGHSHVYWYRQLPEEGLKFMVYLQKENIIDESGMPKERFSAEFPKEGPSILRIQQVVRGDSAAYFCASSREKNTEAFFGQGTRLTVV.

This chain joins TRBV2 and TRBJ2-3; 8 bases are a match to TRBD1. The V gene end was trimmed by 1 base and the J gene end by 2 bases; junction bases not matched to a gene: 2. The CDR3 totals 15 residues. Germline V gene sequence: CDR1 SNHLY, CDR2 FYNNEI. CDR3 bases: TGTGCCAGCAGTGAAGGGACAGGGCACACAGATACGCAGTATTTT. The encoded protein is CASSEGTGHTDTQYF.

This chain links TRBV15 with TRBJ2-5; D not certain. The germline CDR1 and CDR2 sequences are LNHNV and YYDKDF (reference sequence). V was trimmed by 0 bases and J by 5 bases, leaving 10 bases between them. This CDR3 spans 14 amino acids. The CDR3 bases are TGTGCCACCAGCAGAGATTCCGGGTCCGAGACCCAGTACTTC. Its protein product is CATSRDSGSETQYF.

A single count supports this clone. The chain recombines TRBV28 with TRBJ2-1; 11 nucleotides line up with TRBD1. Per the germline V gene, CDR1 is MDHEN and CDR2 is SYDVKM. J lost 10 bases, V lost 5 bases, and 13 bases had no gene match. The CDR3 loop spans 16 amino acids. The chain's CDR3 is CASSTPGQGVAGEQFF. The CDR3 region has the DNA TGTGCCAGCAGTACCCCGGGACAGGGGGTGGCCGGAGAGCAGTTCTTC.

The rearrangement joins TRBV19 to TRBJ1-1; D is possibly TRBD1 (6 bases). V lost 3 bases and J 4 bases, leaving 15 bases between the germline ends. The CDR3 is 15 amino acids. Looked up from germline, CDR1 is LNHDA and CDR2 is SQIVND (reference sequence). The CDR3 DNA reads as TGTGCCAGTAGTATTATGTCAGGGGCAGGCACTGAAGCTTTCTTT. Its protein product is CASSIMSGAGTEAFF.

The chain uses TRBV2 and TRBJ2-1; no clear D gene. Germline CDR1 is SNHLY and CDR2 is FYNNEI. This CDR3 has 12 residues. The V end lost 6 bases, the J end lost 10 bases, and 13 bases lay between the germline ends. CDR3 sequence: CASSYYSSEQFF. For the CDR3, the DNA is TGTGCCAGCAGCTATTATAGCAGCGAGCAGTTCTTC.

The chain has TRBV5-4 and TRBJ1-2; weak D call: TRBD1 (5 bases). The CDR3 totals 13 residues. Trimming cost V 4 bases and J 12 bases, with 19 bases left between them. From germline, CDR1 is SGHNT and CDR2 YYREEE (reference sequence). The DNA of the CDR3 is TGTGCCAGCAGCGAGGGACTTACCCTCGGGCACACCTTC. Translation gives CASSEGLTLGHTF.

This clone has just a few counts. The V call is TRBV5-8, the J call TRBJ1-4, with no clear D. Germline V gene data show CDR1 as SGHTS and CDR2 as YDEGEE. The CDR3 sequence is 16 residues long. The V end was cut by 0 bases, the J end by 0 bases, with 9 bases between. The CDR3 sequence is CASSLAGLATNEKLFF. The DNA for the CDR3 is TGTGCCAGCAGCTTGGCGGGTTTAGCAACTAATGAAAAACTGTTTTTT.

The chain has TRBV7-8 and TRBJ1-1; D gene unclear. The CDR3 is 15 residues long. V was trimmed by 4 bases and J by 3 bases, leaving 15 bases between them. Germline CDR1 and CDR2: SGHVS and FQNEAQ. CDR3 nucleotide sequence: TGTGCCAGCAGCTCAAACCGGCAGAGGGACACTGAAGCTTTCTTT. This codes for CASSSNRQRDTEAFF.

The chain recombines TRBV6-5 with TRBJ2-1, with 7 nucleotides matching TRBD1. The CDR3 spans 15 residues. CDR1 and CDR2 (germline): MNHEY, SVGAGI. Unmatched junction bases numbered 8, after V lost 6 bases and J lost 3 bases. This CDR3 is CASREQGLDYNEQFF. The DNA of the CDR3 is TGTGCCAGCAGGGAACAGGGGTTAGACTACAATGAGCAGTTCTTC.

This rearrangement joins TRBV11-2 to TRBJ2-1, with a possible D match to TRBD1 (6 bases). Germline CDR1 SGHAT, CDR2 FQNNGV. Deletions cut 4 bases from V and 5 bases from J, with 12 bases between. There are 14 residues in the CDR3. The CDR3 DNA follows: TGTGCCAGCAGCTCCGGGACACGAAACAATGAGCAGTTCTTC. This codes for CASSSGTRNNEQFF.

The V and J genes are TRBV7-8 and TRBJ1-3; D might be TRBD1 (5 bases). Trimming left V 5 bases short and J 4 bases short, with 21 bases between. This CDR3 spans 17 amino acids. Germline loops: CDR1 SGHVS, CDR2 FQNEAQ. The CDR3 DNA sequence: TGTGCCAGCAGCCCGCCGGGGGGGGTGCCGGGAGGAAACACCATATATTTT. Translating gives CASSPPGGVPGGNTIYF.

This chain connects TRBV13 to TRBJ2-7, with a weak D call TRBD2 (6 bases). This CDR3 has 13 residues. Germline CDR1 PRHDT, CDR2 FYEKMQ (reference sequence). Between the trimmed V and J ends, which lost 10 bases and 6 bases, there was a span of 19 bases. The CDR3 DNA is TGTGCCACGTATGGAGGGCACCCCTCCGAGCAGTACTTC. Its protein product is CATYGGHPSEQYF. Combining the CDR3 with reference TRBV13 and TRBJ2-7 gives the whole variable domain AAGVIQSPRHLIKEKRETATLKCYPIPRHDTVYWYQQGPGQDPQFLISFYEKMQSDKGSIPDRFSAQQFSDYHSELNMSSLELGDSALYFCATYGGHPSEQYFGPGTRLTVT.

Here the CDR3 reads CASSWDRNQNTEAFF. The CDR3 DNA is TGTGCCAGCAGTTGGGACAGAAACCAGAACACTGAAGCTTTCTTT. The J gene is TRBJ1-1, the V gene TRBV6-5; 7 positions agree with TRBD1. The CDR3 runs 15 residues. J lost 1 base, V lost 4 bases, and 6 bases had no gene match. The germline gives CDR1 MNHEY, CDR2 SVGAGI.

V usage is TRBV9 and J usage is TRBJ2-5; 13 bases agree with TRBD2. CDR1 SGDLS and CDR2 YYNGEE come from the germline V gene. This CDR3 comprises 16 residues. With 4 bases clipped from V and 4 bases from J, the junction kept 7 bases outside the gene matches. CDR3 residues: CASSPLAGGPGETQYF. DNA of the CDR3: TGTGCCAGCAGCCCACTAGCGGGGGGGCCGGGAGAGACCCAGTACTTC.

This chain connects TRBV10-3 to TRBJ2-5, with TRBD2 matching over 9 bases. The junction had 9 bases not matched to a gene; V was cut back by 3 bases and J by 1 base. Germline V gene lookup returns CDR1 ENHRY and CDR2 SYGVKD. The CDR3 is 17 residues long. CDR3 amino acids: CAISDRRGGSLQETQYF. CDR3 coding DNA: TGTGCCATCAGTGACCGGCGGGGGGGCAGTCTCCAAGAGACCCAGTACTTC.

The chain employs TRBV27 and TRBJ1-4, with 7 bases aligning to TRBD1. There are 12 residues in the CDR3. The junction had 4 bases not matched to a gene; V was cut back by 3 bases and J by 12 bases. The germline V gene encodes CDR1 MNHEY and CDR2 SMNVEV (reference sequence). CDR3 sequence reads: CASSFLRGELFF. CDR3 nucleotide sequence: TGTGCCAGCAGTTTCCTCAGGGGGGAACTGTTTTTT.